This TCR beta chain emerged from a study of T-cell memory formation after mild COVID-19. Study background: Largely, TCR clusters stayed within a single donor.

This clonotype was seen a few times. What it binds is unknown. Trimming shortened V by 3 bases and J by 8 bases, and 10 bases separated the two germline ends. The CDR3 runs 13 residues. From germline, CDR1 is KGHDR and CDR2 SFDVKD. TCRdb re-called the 5' RACE reads with MiXCR, one entry per CDR3 protein. This table has a few hundred thousand distinct CDR3 sequences, roughly 10% appearing once. Overall study findings and caveats: Day 15 to 85 contracting clones showed balanced CD4/CD8; later expanders leaned CD4+.

The chain has TRBV24-1 and TRBJ2-1; tentatively, D is TRBD2 (6 bases). Material for sequencing was PBMCs or a T cell subset sorted from them (not recorded which). The origin of this receptor is a man aged 18 to 29 who had mild COVID-19 (a few samples of this study predate the infection). Cell type and time point are not known. The CDR3 DNA reads as TGTGCCACCAGTGATGCTAGCGTTCATGAGCAGTTCTTC. It yields the protein CATSDASVHEQFF.